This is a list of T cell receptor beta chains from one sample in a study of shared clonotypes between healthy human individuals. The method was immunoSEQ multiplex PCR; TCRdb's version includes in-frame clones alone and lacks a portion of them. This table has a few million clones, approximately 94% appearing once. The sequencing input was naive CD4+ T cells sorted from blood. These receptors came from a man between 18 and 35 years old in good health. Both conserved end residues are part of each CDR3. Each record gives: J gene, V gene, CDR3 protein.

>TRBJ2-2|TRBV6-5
CASSIGRGTGELFF
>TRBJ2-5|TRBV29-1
CSVDSRETQYF
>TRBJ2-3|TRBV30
CAWSVLAGGPDTQYF
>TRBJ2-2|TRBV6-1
CASSGPNTGELFF
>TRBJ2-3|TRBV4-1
CASSQEARTSTDTQYF
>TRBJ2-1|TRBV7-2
CASSPGLADNEQFF
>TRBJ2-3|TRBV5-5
CASSSGQGALSTDTQYF
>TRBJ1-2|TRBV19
CASKETDRDGGYTF
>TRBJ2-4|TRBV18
CASSLDRLAKNIQYF
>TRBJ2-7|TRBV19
CASSRTGTHEQYF
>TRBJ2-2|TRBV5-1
CASSWLHSGTGTGELFF
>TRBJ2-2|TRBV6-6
CASSRAGELFF
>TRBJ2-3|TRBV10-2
CASSPLAGVPDTQYF
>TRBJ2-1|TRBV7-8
CASSLAAPTYNEQFF
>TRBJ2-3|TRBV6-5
CASTWGDTQYF
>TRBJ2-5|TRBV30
CAWTHPLRWETQYF
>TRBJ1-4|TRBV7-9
CASSLSPSRSEKLFF
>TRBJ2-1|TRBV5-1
CASSQQASYEQFF
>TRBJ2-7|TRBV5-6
CASSLGIFYEQYF
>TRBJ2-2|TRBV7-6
CASSPGLGNRAGELFF
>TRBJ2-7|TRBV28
CASSFLRGTYEQYF
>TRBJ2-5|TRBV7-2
CASSLAGVQETQYF
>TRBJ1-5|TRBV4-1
CASSQVPTLSNQPQHF
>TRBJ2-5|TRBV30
CAWAPGQRGETQYF
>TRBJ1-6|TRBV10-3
CAISDIRDSPLHF
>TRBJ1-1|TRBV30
CAWTAMNTEAFF
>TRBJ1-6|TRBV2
CASNLGDANSPLHF
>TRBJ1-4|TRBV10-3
CAISETNEKLFF
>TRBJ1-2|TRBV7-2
CASSLPGGWGYTF
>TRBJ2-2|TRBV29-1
CSVVDRKNTGELFF
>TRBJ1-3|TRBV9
CASSDDRGNGNTIYF
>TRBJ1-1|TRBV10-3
CAIGLTNTEAFF
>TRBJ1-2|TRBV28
CASSPDISVNYGYTF
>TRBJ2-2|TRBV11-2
CASSSGGGLTTDRELFF
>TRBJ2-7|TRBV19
CASSRRDSSYEQYF
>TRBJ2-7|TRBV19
CASSIDRGDYEQYF
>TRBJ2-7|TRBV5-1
CASSSPGSYEQYF
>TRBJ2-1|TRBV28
CASSYGLAGYNEQFF
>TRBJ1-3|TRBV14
CASSQVSGNTIYF
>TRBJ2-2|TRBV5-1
CASSFGTGKKNTGELFF